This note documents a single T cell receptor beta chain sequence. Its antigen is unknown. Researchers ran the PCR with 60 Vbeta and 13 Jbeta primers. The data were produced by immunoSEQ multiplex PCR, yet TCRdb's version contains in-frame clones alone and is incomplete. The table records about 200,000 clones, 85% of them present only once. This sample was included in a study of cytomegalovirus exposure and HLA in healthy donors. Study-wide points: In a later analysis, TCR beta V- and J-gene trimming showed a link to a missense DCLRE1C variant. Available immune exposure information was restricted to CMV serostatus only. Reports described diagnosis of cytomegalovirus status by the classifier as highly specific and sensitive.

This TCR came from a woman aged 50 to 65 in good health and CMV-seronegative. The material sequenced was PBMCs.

CDR3 residues: CASSISERPPYEQYF. CDR3 bases: TGTGCCAGTAGTATCTCAGAGCGGCCACCCTACGAGCAGTACTTC. The gene calls are TRBV19 and TRBJ2-7; maybe TRBD2 (5 bases). The CDR3 is 15 residues long. V lost 3 bases to trimming and J lost 2 bases, with 14 bases between them. Germline V gives CDR1 LNHDA, CDR2 SQIVND (reference sequence).